Below, 10 T cell receptor beta chains from the same sample are listed, as sequenced in a study of shared clonotypes between healthy human individuals. CD8 cells regarded as naive lacked CD45RO, were positively chosen for CCR7, and omitted terminally differentiated effector memory CD45RA+ cells. The protocol was immunoSEQ multiplex PCR, while the TCRdb copy is restricted to in-frame clones and leaves out a portion. The top ten hold around 1.1% of the sample, which has roughly 2 million clones, just under 95% seen once. The sample was naive CD8+ T cells sorted from blood. The source of these receptors is a man younger than 30 in good health.

A remark on this clone: In the same sample, other DNA sequences code for this CDR3. This sequence joins TRBV18 and TRBJ2-7; D is unresolved. Germline loops: CDR1 KGHSH, CDR2 LQKENI. The CDR3 is 14 amino acids. V was clipped by 3 bases and J by 0 bases, with 9 bases between them. CDR3 sequence (DNA): TGTGCCAGCTCACCTCCAGTTAGCTCCTACGAGCAGTACTTC. It translates to CASSPPVSSYEQYF.

V is TRBV27 and J is TRBJ2-5; 8 bases are a match to TRBD2. Per germline, CDR1 MNHEY and CDR2 SMNVEV (reference sequence). The junction had 14 bases not matched to a gene; V was cut back by 6 bases and J by 5 bases. This CDR3 is built from 16 residues. CDR3 sequence reads: CASSLAGGLALETQYF. CDR3 DNA: TGTGCCAGCAGCCTTGCTGGAGGACTAGCACTTGAGACCCAGTACTTC.

Here the CDR3 DNA reads TGTGCCTGGAGTCCGAGGTCGGCCTACAATTACGAGCAGTACTTC. It codes for CAWSPRSAYNYEQYF. J is TRBJ2-7 and V is TRBV30; unclear D gene. CDR3 length equals 15 residues. Germline values: CDR1 GTSNPN, CDR2 SVGIG (reference sequence). Between the trimmed V and J ends, which lost 2 bases and 4 bases, there was a span of 18 bases.

V and J are TRBV5-6 and TRBJ2-5, with 8 bases fitting TRBD1. Germline V gene lookup returns CDR1 SGHDT and CDR2 YYEEEE. The CDR3 consists of 14 residues. V trimming: 0 bases; J trimming: 4 bases; junction bases outside the gene matches: 2. In DNA, the CDR3 is TGTGCCAGCAGCTTGGCAGGGGGCGGAGAGACCCAGTACTTC. It is translated as CASSLAGGGETQYF. The variable domain in full, with the rest retrieved from reference TRBV5-6 and TRBJ2-5, is DAGVTQSPTHLIKTRGQQVTLRCSPKSGHDTVSWYQQALGQGPQFIFQYYEEEERQRGNFPDRFSGHQFPNYSSELNVNALLLGDSALYLCASSLAGGGETQYFGPGTRLLVL.

The CDR3 reads CASAGVSYNEQFF. In DNA, the CDR3 is TGCGCCAGCGCGGGTGTCTCCTACAATGAGCAGTTCTTC. The rearrangement joins TRBV4-1 to TRBJ2-1, with a weak D call TRBD2 (5 bases). The CDR3 runs 13 residues. Germline loops: CDR1 MGHRA, CDR2 YSYEKL. V lost 8 bases and J 0 bases, leaving 8 bases between the germline ends.

As concerns this clone: This specimen includes other DNA sequences encoding the same CDR3. The chain is built from TRBV5-6 and TRBJ2-5; no clear D. Germline CDR1 is SGHDT and CDR2 is YYEEEE. V shed 0 bases and J shed 5 bases, with 8 bases lying between them. The CDR3 is 13 amino acids. The CDR3 protein is CASSLGGVETQYF. Written as DNA, the CDR3 is TGTGCCAGCAGCTTGGGTGGCGTGGAGACCCAGTACTTC.

The chain is built from TRBV5-4 and TRBJ1-2; D gene ambiguous. This CDR3 is 14 amino acids long. Germline V gives CDR1 SGHNT, CDR2 YYREEE (reference sequence). V was cut by 5 bases and J by 3 bases, with 14 bases left in between. In DNA form, the CDR3 reads TGTGCCAGCAGATACGCCGCCGCGGACTATGGCTACACCTTC. Translated, it gives CASRYAAADYGYTF.

This chain links TRBV10-2 with TRBJ2-4; possible D gene TRBD1, 6 bases. This CDR3 spans 14 amino acids. The V and J ends lost 4 bases and 1 base respectively, with 8 bases between them. Looked up from germline, CDR1 is WSHSY and CDR2 is SAAADI. In DNA form, the CDR3 reads TGCGCCAGCAGTGCAGGGGTGGCCAAAAACATTCAGTACTTC. Encoded protein: CASSAGVAKNIQYF.

For this clone: This sample also contains other DNA sequences that code for the same CDR3. The V and J genes are TRBV4-3 and TRBJ2-7; no reliable D call. The V end was cut by 1 base, the J end by 4 bases, with 8 bases between. The CDR3 runs to 13 residues. The V gene's germline CDR1 is LGHNA and CDR2 YSLEER. The DNA of the CDR3 is TGCGCCAGCAGCCAAGGGGTCTCTTACGAGCAGTACTTC. It is translated as CASSQGVSYEQYF.

The chain recombines TRBV29-1 with TRBJ2-7; 9 bases fit TRBD1. The J segment lost 4 bases and the V segment lost 0 bases, leaving 4 bases of the junction unmatched. This CDR3 is 14 amino acids long. CDR1 and CDR2 from the germline V gene are SQVTM and ANQGSEA. As DNA, the CDR3 is TGCAGCGTTGAAGATCGGGGACAGGGATACGAGCAGTACTTC. Translation: CSVEDRGQGYEQYF.